The 27 T cell receptor beta chains presented below share a single source sample, sequenced in a study of CD4+ T cells in melanoma. Sequencing used immunoSEQ multiplex PCR; TCRdb keeps in-frame clones, though not all of them. In the table there are 13,000 to 15,000 clones, approximately 62% of which are singletons. The sample consisted of cells from a culture (not recorded whether cultured in vitro). These receptors were collected from a human donor with melanoma.

The chain carries TRBV4-2 and TRBJ1-2, with D hard to call. CDR3 length: 15 residues. Germline assignment: CDR1 LGHNA and CDR2 YNFKEQ. The V and J ends lost 0 bases and 4 bases respectively, with 12 bases between them. DNA for the CDR3: TGTGCCAGCAGCCAAGAACAGACCGGAACCTATGGCTACACCTTC. It encodes CASSQEQTGTYGYTF.

This chain links TRBV15 with TRBJ2-2; no clear D gene. CDR1 and CDR2 (germline): LNHNV, YYDKDF (reference sequence). The CDR3 spans 13 residues. V gave up 1 base and J gave up 4 bases, with 4 bases separating them. The CDR3 coding sequence is TGTGCCACCAGCAGAGCTTTCACCGGGGAGCTGTTTTTT. Translated: CATSRAFTGELFF.

The DNA of the CDR3 is TGCGCCAGCAGCCCCCGACAGGGCCACACTGAAGCTTTCTTT. Protein: CASSPRQGHTEAFF. The chain employs TRBV4-1 and TRBJ1-1; 7 bases match TRBD1. The CDR3 consists of 14 residues. After removal of 4 bases from V and 3 bases from J, the junction contained 5 bases not matched to a gene. Germline values: CDR1 MGHRA, CDR2 YSYEKL.

The chain has TRBV2 and TRBJ2-7; weak D call: TRBD2 (6 bases). Per the germline V gene, CDR1 is SNHLY and CDR2 is FYNNEI. V was cut by 5 bases and J by 2 bases, with 7 bases left in between. The CDR3 length is 12 residues. The CDR3 sequence: CASSRLAYEQYF. CDR3 bases: TGTGCCAGCAGTAGACTAGCCTACGAGCAGTACTTC.

The CDR3 nucleotides read TGTGCCAGCAGCACCCGGGACAGCGTCGTCCTGACTTTC. The encoded protein is CASSTRDSVVLTF. This chain connects TRBV7-3 to TRBJ2-6; 7 positions match TRBD1. The V segment lost 5 bases and the J segment 12 bases; nucleotides outside the gene matches: 7. This CDR3 contains 13 residues. CDR1 SGHTA and CDR2 FQGTGA come from the germline V gene.

This chain uses TRBV6-6 with TRBJ1-5; D uncertain. The V gene lost 10 bases and the J gene lost 1 base, with 8 bases spanning the gap. Germline V gives CDR1 MNHNY, CDR2 SVGAGI (reference sequence). This CDR3 comprises 12 residues. The CDR3: CAISDSNQPQHF. DNA for the CDR3: TGTGCCATCTCCGACAGCAATCAGCCCCAGCATTTT.

The chain carries TRBV5-1 and TRBJ2-1, with 10 bases lining up with TRBD1. The junction had 7 bases not matched to a gene; V was cut back by 3 bases and J by 10 bases. In germline, CDR1 is SGHRS, CDR2 YFSETQ. The CDR3 totals 14 residues. The CDR3 sequence: CASSWGQGRREQFF. For the CDR3, the DNA is TGCGCCAGCAGCTGGGGACAGGGGCGGCGGGAGCAGTTCTTC.

The genes are TRBV28 and TRBJ1-2; TRBD1 matches at 7 bases. Per the germline V gene, CDR1 is MDHEN and CDR2 is SYDVKM. CDR3 size: 14 residues. V gave up 7 bases and J gave up 3 bases; unmatched junction bases: 8. The CDR3: CASKWDSSYYGYTF. CDR3 nucleotide sequence: TGTGCCAGCAAGTGGGACAGTAGTTACTATGGCTACACCTTC.

In regard to this clone: Mismatch with germline at one junction end may stem from a read error. The rearrangement links TRBV12-5 to TRBJ1-1; D gene unclear. Germline V gene data show CDR1 as LGHNT and CDR2 as FRNRAP. CDR3 length: 12 residues. CDR3 amino acids: CASGQRNTDAFF. For the CDR3, the DNA is TGTGCTAGTGGACAAAGGAACACTGACGCTTTCTTT.

This clone was seen a few times. V is TRBV6-6 and J is TRBJ2-5; 7 positions match TRBD2. CDR1 and CDR2 (germline): MNHNY, SVGAGI (reference sequence). The CDR3 covers 14 residues. After removal of 1 base from V and 5 bases from J, the junction contained 4 bases not matched to a gene. CDR3 loop: CASSYLTSMETQYF. The CDR3 nucleotides read TGTGCCAGCAGTTACTTGACTAGCATGGAGACCCAGTACTTC.

The chain links TRBV4-1 to TRBJ2-7; D call uncertain. This CDR3 spans 13 amino acids. CDR1 is MGHRA and CDR2 is YSYEKL in the germline V gene. Trimming cost V 1 base and J 5 bases, with 9 bases left between them. This CDR3 reads CASSQGGRNEQYF. The CDR3 DNA sequence: TGCGCCAGCAGCCAAGGGGGTAGGAACGAGCAGTACTTC.

The chain joins TRBV6-7 to TRBJ2-5, with 7 bases fitting TRBD1. The DNA end lines up better with TRBJ2-7; the J call may be wrong. TRBV6-7 has ORF status, its function being uncertain. The CDR3 length is 15 residues. The CDR3, as DNA: TGTGCCAGCAGTTCTCCGACAGGGATGTTGAACGAGCAGTACTTC. Encoded protein: CASSSPTGMLNEQYF.

The rearrangement joins TRBV4-1 to TRBJ1-3; D ambiguous. Trimming shortened V by 0 bases and J by 3 bases, and 21 bases separated the two germline ends. CDR3 length: 19 residues. Per the germline V gene, CDR1 is MGHRA and CDR2 is YSYEKL. The CDR3 is CASSQDSLRGRRLGNTIYF. CDR3 in DNA: TGCGCCAGCAGCCAAGACTCGTTGCGAGGCAGGCGACTTGGAAACACCATATATTTT.

The CDR3 coding sequence is TGTGCCAGCAGTTATACGGGGCGATGGGATACGCAGTATTTT. It specifies CASSYTGRWDTQYF. The chain combines TRBV6-6 with TRBJ2-3; D possibly matches TRBD1 or TRBD2 (5 bases each). The CDR3 is made up of 14 amino acids. Germline V gene lookup returns CDR1 MNHNY and CDR2 SVGAGI (reference sequence). The V end was cut by 3 bases, the J end by 6 bases, with 13 bases between.

By frequency in the sample, this clone is medium-sized (0.01 to 0.1%). The rearrangement links TRBV19 to TRBJ2-4, with TRBD2 matching over 7 bases. This CDR3 region has 20 residues. J was trimmed by 0 bases and V by 3 bases; bases with no gene match: 17. Germline lookup yields CDR1 LNHDA and CDR2 SQIVND (reference sequence). The CDR3 loop reads CASSMREGRATPIAKNIQYF. Here the CDR3 DNA reads TGTGCCAGTAGTATGAGGGAGGGACGGGCGACCCCCATAGCCAAAAACATTCAGTACTTC.

The chain uses TRBV6-1 and TRBJ1-2; TRBD1 matches 7 bases. Germline V gives CDR1 MNHNS, CDR2 SASEGT. This CDR3 is built from 18 residues. The junction had 18 bases not matched to a gene; V was cut back by 4 bases and J by 4 bases. CDR3 nucleotides: TGTGCCAGCAGTGTCAACCAGGGGCAGGGGGGTATCCGCTATGGCTACACCTTC. Translated, it gives CASSVNQGQGGIRYGYTF.

The rearrangement joins TRBV6-5 to TRBJ2-5; D may match TRBD1 or TRBD2 (5 bases each). Trimming stripped 8 bases from V and 4 bases from J, with 11 bases between. The length of the CDR3 is 12 residues. CDR1 and CDR2 (germline): MNHEY, SVGAGI. The CDR3 here is CASRGPGETQYF. As DNA, the CDR3 is TGTGCCAGCCGGGGCCCAGGAGAGACCCAGTACTTC.

This clone was seen more than once but under ten times. J is TRBJ1-2 and V is TRBV6-5; 7 bases map to TRBD1. Germline CDR1 and CDR2: MNHEY and SVGAGI. The CDR3 consists of 13 residues. The J segment lost 8 bases and the V segment lost 6 bases, leaving 9 bases of the junction unmatched. This CDR3 reads CASSRQGPGGYTF. The CDR3 DNA reads TGTGCCAGCAGCAGACAGGGCCCAGGAGGCTACACCTTC.

The gene calls are TRBV5-4 and TRBJ2-2; 12 bases are shared with TRBD2. Germline V gives CDR1 SGHNT, CDR2 YYREEE (reference sequence). The V and J ends lost 5 bases and 2 bases, in that order; junction bases with no gene match: 7. The CDR3 covers 17 residues. CDR3 DNA sequence: TGTGCCAGCAGTGAGGCTAGCGGGGGGGGAAACACCGGGGAGCTGTTTTTT. Its translation is CASSEASGGGNTGELFF.

This chain links TRBV11-2 with TRBJ2-5; 10 bases match TRBD2. Germline V lookup: CDR1 SGHAT, CDR2 FQNNGV. The CDR3 extends over 14 amino acids. V lost 6 bases, J lost 5 bases, and 6 bases stayed unmatched. The CDR3: CASSPSGGAETQYF. In DNA, the CDR3 is TGTGCCAGCAGTCCTAGCGGGGGCGCGGAGACCCAGTACTTC.

The V call is TRBV2, the J call TRBJ2-7, with 10 bases lining up with TRBD2. After removal of 4 bases from V and 8 bases from J, the junction contained 8 bases not matched to a gene. Germline V gives CDR1 SNHLY, CDR2 FYNNEI. The length of the CDR3 is 14 residues. As DNA, the CDR3 is TGTGCCAGCAGTGCTACTAGCGGGGCTCTCCAGCAGTACTTC. Translation: CASSATSGALQQYF.

The chain recombines TRBV30 with TRBJ2-7; D gene unclear. CDR1 is GTSNPN and CDR2 is SVGIG in the germline V gene (reference sequence). The CDR3 runs 12 residues. V was pared by 0 bases and J by 2 bases, with 5 bases between. As DNA, the CDR3 is TGTGCCTGGAGTGTAAGCCCCTACGAGCAGTACTTC. Its protein product is CAWSVSPYEQYF.

V is TRBV5-1 and J is TRBJ1-1, with a weak D call TRBD1 (6 bases). The V end was cut by 1 base, the J end by 5 bases, with 15 bases between. The CDR3 has 15 residues. Germline loops: CDR1 SGHRS, CDR2 YFSETQ. CDR3 loop: CASSLRTGMRTEAFF. In DNA, the CDR3 is TGCGCCAGCAGCTTGAGAACAGGGATGAGAACTGAAGCTTTCTTT.

The rearrangement uses TRBV6-5 and TRBJ2-7; 11 nucleotides line up with TRBD1. Per germline, CDR1 MNHEY and CDR2 SVGAGI. The CDR3 has 15 residues. Trimming took 0 bases from V and 4 from J; bases not matched to a gene: 2. The CDR3 region has the DNA TGTGCCAGCAGTTACTCGGGGACAGGGGGATACGAGCAGTACTTC. This codes for CASSYSGTGGYEQYF.

In nucleotides, the CDR3 is TGTGCCAGCAGCCCGGGACTGTCTAATGAAAAACTGTTTTTT. The encoded protein is CASSPGLSNEKLFF. The rearrangement uses TRBV11-2 and TRBJ1-4; possibly TRBD1 for D (5 bases). Looked up from germline, CDR1 is SGHAT and CDR2 is FQNNGV. V was pared by 5 bases and J by 3 bases, with 10 bases between. The CDR3 loop spans 14 amino acids.

J is TRBJ1-1 and V is TRBV6-6; 7 positions match TRBD1. J was trimmed by 4 bases and V by 5 bases; bases with no gene match: 4. The germline V gene has CDR1 MNHNY and CDR2 SVGAGI (reference sequence). This CDR3 is 13 amino acids long. Here the CDR3 reads CASSLQGTTEAFF. For the CDR3, the DNA is TGTGCCAGCAGTCTACAGGGGACCACTGAAGCTTTCTTT.

As DNA, the CDR3 is TGTGCCAGCAGCTTAGGACCGGGGACGTACGCTGAAGCTTTCTTT. It codes for CASSLGPGTYAEAFF. The chain carries TRBV7-9 and TRBJ1-1; D possibly corresponds to TRBD1 (5 bases). The CDR3 has 15 residues. Looked up from germline, CDR1 is SEHNR and CDR2 is FQNEAQ (reference sequence). The V end was cut by 1 base, the J end by 6 bases, with 15 bases between.